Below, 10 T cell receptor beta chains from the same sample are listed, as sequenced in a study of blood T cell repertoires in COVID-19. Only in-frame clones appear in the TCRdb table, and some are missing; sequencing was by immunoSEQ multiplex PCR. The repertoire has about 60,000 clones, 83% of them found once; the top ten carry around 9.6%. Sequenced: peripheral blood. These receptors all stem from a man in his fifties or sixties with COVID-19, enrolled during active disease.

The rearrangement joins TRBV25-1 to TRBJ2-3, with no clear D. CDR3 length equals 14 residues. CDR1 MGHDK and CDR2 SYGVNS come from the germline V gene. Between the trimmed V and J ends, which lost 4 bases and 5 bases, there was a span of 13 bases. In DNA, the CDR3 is TGTGCCAGCAGTGCTACAGCTCAAGAAGATACGCAGTATTTT. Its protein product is CASSATAQEDTQYF.

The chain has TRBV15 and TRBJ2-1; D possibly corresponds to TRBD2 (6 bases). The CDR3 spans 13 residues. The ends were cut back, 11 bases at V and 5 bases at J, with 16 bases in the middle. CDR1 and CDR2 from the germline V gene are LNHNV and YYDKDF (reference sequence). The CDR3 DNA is TGTGCCTCGGGACTTGCATCGCACAATGAGCAGTTCTTC. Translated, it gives CASGLASHNEQFF.

CDR3: CASSGNSGFSGEQFF. The CDR3 coding sequence is TGCGCCAGCAGCGGGAACAGCGGGTTCTCGGGTGAGCAGTTCTTC. The rearrangement joins TRBV4-1 to TRBJ2-1; tentative D call: TRBD2 (6 bases). The CDR3 is 15 amino acids. Between the trimmed V and J ends, which lost 5 bases and 9 bases, there was a span of 20 bases. Germline values: CDR1 MGHRA, CDR2 YSYEKL.

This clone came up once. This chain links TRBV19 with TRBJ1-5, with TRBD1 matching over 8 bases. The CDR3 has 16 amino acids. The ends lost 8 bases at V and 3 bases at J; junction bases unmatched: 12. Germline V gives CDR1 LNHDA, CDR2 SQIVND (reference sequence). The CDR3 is CASHTTGEGFNQPQHF. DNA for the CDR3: TGTGCCAGTCATACGACAGGGGAGGGCTTCAATCAGCCCCAGCATTTT.

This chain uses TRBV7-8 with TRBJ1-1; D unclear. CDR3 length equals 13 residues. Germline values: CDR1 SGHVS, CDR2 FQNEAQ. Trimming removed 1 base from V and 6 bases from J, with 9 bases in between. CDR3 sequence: CASSLGPRSEAFF. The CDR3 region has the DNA TGTGCCAGCAGCTTAGGACCCAGGTCTGAAGCTTTCTTT.

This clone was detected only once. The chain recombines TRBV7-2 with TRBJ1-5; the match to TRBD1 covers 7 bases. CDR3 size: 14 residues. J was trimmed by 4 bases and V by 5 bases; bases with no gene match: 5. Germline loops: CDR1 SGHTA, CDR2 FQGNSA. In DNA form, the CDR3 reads TGTGCCAGCAGCCAGGGGGGATCGAATCAGCCCCAGCATTTT. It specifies CASSQGGSNQPQHF.

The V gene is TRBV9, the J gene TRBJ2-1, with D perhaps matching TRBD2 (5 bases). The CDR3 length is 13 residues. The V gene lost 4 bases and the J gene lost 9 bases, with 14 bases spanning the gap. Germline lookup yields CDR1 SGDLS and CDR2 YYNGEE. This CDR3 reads CASSLTSEVEQFF. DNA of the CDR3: TGTGCCAGCAGCCTCACGTCGGAGGTTGAGCAGTTCTTC.

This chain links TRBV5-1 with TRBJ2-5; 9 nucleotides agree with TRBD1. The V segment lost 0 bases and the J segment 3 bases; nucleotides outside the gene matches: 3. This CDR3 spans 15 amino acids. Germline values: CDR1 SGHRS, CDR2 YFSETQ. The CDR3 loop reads CASSLGQGGEETQYF. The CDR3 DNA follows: TGCGCCAGCAGCTTGGGACAGGGGGGCGAAGAGACCCAGTACTTC.

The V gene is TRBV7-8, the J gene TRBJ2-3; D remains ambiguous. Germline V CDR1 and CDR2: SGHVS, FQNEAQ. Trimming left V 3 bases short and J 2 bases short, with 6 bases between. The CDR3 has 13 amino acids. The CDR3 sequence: CASSLEFTDTQYF. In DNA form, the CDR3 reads TGTGCCAGCAGCTTGGAGTTCACAGATACGCAGTATTTT.

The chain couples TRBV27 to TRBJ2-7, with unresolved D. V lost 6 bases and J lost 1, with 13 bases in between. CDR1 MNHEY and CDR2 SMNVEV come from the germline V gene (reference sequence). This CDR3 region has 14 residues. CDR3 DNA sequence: TGTGCCAGCAGCTGGCGGCCAGATTCCTACGAGCAGTACTTC. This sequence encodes CASSWRPDSYEQYF.